These T cell receptor beta chains were read from a single sample in a study of OX40 agonist ivuxolimab in advanced cancers. The assay was immunoSEQ multiplex PCR, and TCRdb's table has in-frame clones only and misses some. This table holds 35,000 or so clones, over 75% found once. The starting material was CD4+ or CD8+ T cells sorted from blood, obtained in a trial of the OX40 agonist ivuxolimab. The receptors were gathered from an adult with an advanced solid tumor such as melanoma, head and neck, liver or kidney cancer. The CDR3 runs from the conserved cysteine through the conserved F or W. Fields, in order: V gene, D gene, J gene, clone size, CDR3 protein, CDR3 DNA. A D gene is named only where the DNA matches it firmly. Expanded clones get a size class; other rows say once, few or many, or leave the size out.

>TRBV30|.|TRBJ2-4|.
CAWSVGTDIQYF
TGTGCCTGGAGTGTAGGTACTGACATTCAGTACTTC
>TRBV11-2|TRBD1|TRBJ2-1|.
CASSPGTGGYNEQFF
TGTGCCAGCAGCCCCGGGACAGGGGGCTACAATGAGCAGTTCTTC
>TRBV11-2|.|TRBJ2-3|.
CASSLVAGFIPDTQYF
TGTGCCAGCAGCTTAGTGGCCGGATTCATACCAGATACGCAGTATTTT
>TRBV15|.|TRBJ2-7|.
CATKSEAGYEQYF
TGTGCCACCAAGTCGGAGGCGGGGTACGAGCAGTACTTC
>TRBV5-1|.|TRBJ1-3|.
CASSLDYWISSGNTIYF
TGCGCCAGCAGCTTGGACTATTGGATCAGCTCTGGAAACACCATATATTTT
>TRBV30|TRBD2|TRBJ2-7|.
CAWSTSGWNYEQYF
TGTGCCTGGAGTACTAGCGGGTGGAACTACGAGCAGTACTTC
>TRBV4-1|.|TRBJ2-7|.
CASSQVWAGSYEQYF
TGCGCCAGCAGCCAAGTTTGGGCAGGGAGCTACGAGCAGTACTTC
>TRBV7-9|TRBD1|TRBJ1-1|.
CASSFIPGGGWGTEAFF
TGTGCCAGCAGCTTTATCCCAGGGGGCGGTTGGGGCACTGAAGCTTTCTTT
>TRBV29-1|.|TRBJ2-3|medium-sized
CSVPPVPSTDTQYF
TGCAGCGTTCCCCCCGTTCCTAGCACAGATACGCAGTATTTT
>TRBV19|.|TRBJ2-7|.
CASSGGRWDEQYF
TGTGCCAGTAGTGGGGGGAGGTGGGACGAGCAGTACTTC
>TRBV6-5|.|TRBJ1-6|.
CASSYGAENSPLHF
TGTGCCAGCAGTTACGGTGCGGAGAATTCACCCCTCCACTTT
>TRBV4-1|.|TRBJ1-4|once
CASTEKGTDGKLFF
TGCGCCAGCACTGAGAAGGGAACCGATGGAAAACTGTTTTTT
>TRBV7-2|.|TRBJ2-7|.
CASSLDLGGVYEQYF
TGTGCCAGCAGCTTAGATCTGGGGGGAGTCTACGAGCAGTACTTC
>TRBV11-3|.|TRBJ2-5|.
CASSLRSNYQETQYF
TGTGCCAGCAGCTTAAGGTCGAACTACCAAGAGACCCAGTACTTC
>TRBV28|.|TRBJ2-7|.
CASSLNGIEQYF
TGTGCCAGCAGTTTGAACGGGATCGAGCAGTACTTC
>TRBV6-5|.|TRBJ1-4|.
CASSLIRATNEKLFF
TGTGCCAGCAGTCTTATTCGGGCAACTAATGAAAAACTGTTTTTT
>TRBV27|.|TRBJ2-7|.
CASSSLGVGEQYF
TGTGCCAGCAGTTCCTTAGGGGTTGGCGAGCAGTACTTC
>TRBV7-2|TRBD2|TRBJ2-3|.
CASSFSGLAGGLDTQYF
TGTGCCAGCAGCTTCTCCGGACTAGCGGGGGGGTTAGATACGCAGTATTTT
>TRBV6-4|TRBD2|TRBJ2-3|once
CASSDVRGGTDTQYF
TGTGCCAGCAGTGATGTGCGGGGGGGCACAGATACGCAGTATTTT
>TRBV9|.|TRBJ2-3|few
CASSGGSPTDTQYF
TGTGCCAGCAGCGGGGGATCCCCCACAGATACGCAGTATTTT
>TRBV4-1|TRBD1|TRBJ1-5|.
CASKRQGQPQHF
TGCGCCAGCAAACGACAGGGTCAGCCCCAGCATTTT
>TRBV7-2|.|TRBJ1-2|once
CASSLDGTDNYGYTF
TGTGCCAGCAGCTTAGATGGAACAGATAACTATGGCTACACCTTC
>TRBV4-3|.|TRBJ2-6|.
CASSQEGGGANVLTF
TGCGCCAGCAGCCAAGAGGGAGGAGGGGCCAACGTCCTGACTTTC
>TRBV27|.|TRBJ2-1|.
CASSLGHYNEQFF
TGTGCCAGCAGTTTGGGTCACTACAATGAGCAGTTCTTC
>TRBV11-2|TRBD1|TRBJ1-1|.
CASSLAGTANLLNTEAFF
TGTGCCAGCAGCTTAGCCGGGACAGCTAACCTCTTGAACACTGAAGCTTTCTTT
>TRBV4-1|TRBD1|TRBJ2-7|.
CASSQVWTGQAYEQYF
TGCGCCAGCAGCCAAGTGTGGACAGGTCAAGCCTACGAGCAGTACTTC
>TRBV30|TRBD2|TRBJ2-1|.
CAWSEQRGGNEQFF
TGTGCCTGGAGTGAGCAACGGGGAGGGAATGAGCAGTTCTTC
>TRBV11-2|TRBD1|TRBJ1-4|.
CASSLGLTGAATNEKLFF
TGTGCCAGCAGCTTAGGGCTTACAGGGGCGGCAACTAATGAAAAACTGTTTTTT
>TRBV4-3|.|TRBJ1-4|.
CASSQDTGLNEKLFF
TGCGCCAGCAGCCAAGATACAGGTCTTAATGAAAAACTGTTTTTT
>TRBV9|TRBD1|TRBJ2-5|.
CASSPGTGGQETQYF
TGTGCCAGCAGCCCCGGGACAGGGGGACAAGAGACCCAGTACTTC
>TRBV11-2|TRBD2|TRBJ2-7|.
CASSFEPGLGYEQYF
TGTGCCAGCAGCTTCGAACCGGGACTAGGTTACGAGCAGTACTTC
>TRBV6-6|.|TRBJ1-6|.
CASSDRTVFSPLHF
TGTGCCAGCAGTGACCGGACAGTATTCTCCCCCCTCCACTTT
>TRBV7-2|TRBD2|TRBJ2-1|.
CASSLTGTSEQFF
TGTGCCAGCAGCTTAACCGGGACTAGTGAGCAGTTCTTC
>TRBV27|TRBD1|TRBJ1-1|.
CASSPTGGGGAEAFF
TGTGCCAGCAGTCCCACAGGGGGCGGGGGCGCTGAAGCTTTCTTT
>TRBV4-2|TRBD2|TRBJ2-4|.
CASSPGLAGLAKNIQYF
TGTGCCAGCAGCCCGGGACTAGCGGGCCTAGCCAAAAACATTCAGTACTTC
>TRBV9|.|TRBJ2-7|few
CASSVGGLTYEQYF
TGTGCCAGCAGCGTAGGGGGCTTGACATACGAGCAGTACTTC
>TRBV30|TRBD1|TRBJ1-1|.
CAWTLGQGWTEAFF
TGTGCCTGGACCTTAGGACAGGGGTGGACTGAAGCTTTCTTT
>TRBV30|.|TRBJ2-7|.
CAWDGTGYEQYF
TGTGCCTGGGACGGTACGGGCTACGAGCAGTACTTC
>TRBV30|TRBD1|TRBJ1-1|.
CAWWTGWVYTEAFF
TGTGCCTGGTGGACAGGGTGGGTCTACACTGAAGCTTTCTTT
>TRBV6-6|.|TRBJ2-1|.
CASSYSVYNEQFF
TGTGCCAGCAGTTACTCCGTATACAATGAGCAGTTCTTC
>TRBV30|TRBD1|TRBJ2-5|.
CAWSWTGGVETQYF
TGTGCCTGGAGTTGGACAGGGGGCGTAGAGACCCAGTACTTC
>TRBV9|.|TRBJ2-7|.
CASSVVGGEQYF
TGTGCCAGCAGCGTAGTTGGGGGCGAGCAGTACTTC
>TRBV4-3|.|TRBJ2-7|.
CASSQVWDSSYEQYF
TGCGCCAGCAGCCAAGTTTGGGACTCAAGCTACGAGCAGTACTTC
>TRBV11-2|.|TRBJ1-1|.
CASSHARGAFF
TGTGCCAGCAGCCATGCGAGGGGTGCTTTCTTT